A selection of T cell receptor beta chains follows, all from one sample in a study of cytomegalovirus exposure and HLA in healthy donors. The repertoire was sequenced with immunoSEQ multiplex PCR; TCRdb's copy has only in-frame clones and lacks some. The sample comprises roughly 330,000 clones, around 90% of which are singletons, and 1.2% rests with the top ten. The specimen was PBMCs. Source of these receptors: a woman under 40 in good health and CMV-seropositive. CDR3s include the opening cysteine and the closing phenylalanine or tryptophan. The D gene is left open where the match is weak. Not all rows give a size; the values are once, few, many and, for expanded clones, a class.

J gene: TRBJ1-1; V gene: TRBV13; D gene: TRBD1; clone size: -; CDR3 protein: CASSQGQATEAFF; CDR3 DNA: TGTGCCAGCAGCCAGGGACAGGCCACTGAAGCTTTCTTT
J gene: TRBJ2-1; V gene: TRBV14; D gene: -; clone size: -; CDR3 protein: CASSQVNRLEQFF; CDR3 DNA: TGTGCCAGCAGCCAAGTCAACCGGTTAGAGCAGTTCTTC
J gene: TRBJ1-1; V gene: TRBV5-4; D gene: -; clone size: -; CDR3 protein: CASSEQGWTEAFF; CDR3 DNA: TGTGCCAGCAGCGAACAGGGTTGGACTGAAGCTTTCTTT
J gene: TRBJ2-3; V gene: TRBV7-9; D gene: TRBD1; clone size: few; CDR3 protein: CASSSTARQGTSTDTQYF; CDR3 DNA: TGTGCCAGCAGCTCGACTGCCCGACAGGGAACTAGCACAGATACGCAGTATTTT
J gene: TRBJ2-1; V gene: TRBV5-6; D gene: -; clone size: -; CDR3 protein: CASRRIRDLPYNEQFF; CDR3 DNA: TGTGCCAGCAGACGAATCCGGGACCTACCCTACAATGAGCAGTTCTTC
J gene: TRBJ2-1; V gene: TRBV4-3; D gene: TRBD2; clone size: -; CDR3 protein: CASSQEGWASGSDEQFF; CDR3 DNA: TGCGCCAGCAGCCAAGAAGGTTGGGCTAGCGGGAGCGATGAGCAGTTCTTC
J gene: TRBJ1-2; V gene: TRBV20-1; D gene: -; clone size: -; CDR3 protein: CSADRGYTF; CDR3 DNA: TGCAGTGCTGACAGGGGCTACACCTTC
J gene: TRBJ1-2; V gene: TRBV28; D gene: -; clone size: -; CDR3 protein: CASSFDDRITYGYTF; CDR3 DNA: TGTGCCAGCAGTTTTGATGACAGGATAACATATGGCTACACCTTC
J gene: TRBJ2-7; V gene: TRBV13; D gene: TRBD2; clone size: -; CDR3 protein: CASSSGLAHYEQYF; CDR3 DNA: TGTGCCAGCAGCTCTGGACTAGCCCACTACGAGCAGTACTTC
J gene: TRBJ2-2; V gene: TRBV15; D gene: TRBD2; clone size: -; CDR3 protein: CATSFGGEHTGELFF; CDR3 DNA: TGTGCCACCAGCTTTGGGGGGGAGCACACCGGGGAGCTGTTTTTT
J gene: TRBJ2-1; V gene: TRBV23-1; D gene: TRBD2; clone size: -; CDR3 protein: CASSHPPPSSGRAGDNEQFF; CDR3 DNA: TGCGCCAGCAGTCACCCCCCTCCCTCTAGCGGGAGGGCCGGCGACAATGAGCAGTTCTTC
J gene: TRBJ1-4; V gene: TRBV5-3; D gene: -; clone size: -; CDR3 protein: CASPRSGTNEKLFF; CDR3 DNA: TGTGCCAGCCCGCGAAGTGGGACTAATGAAAAACTGTTTTTT
J gene: TRBJ2-3; V gene: TRBV27; D gene: -; clone size: once; CDR3 protein: CASSLIPNPSTDTQYF; CDR3 DNA: TGTGCCAGCAGTTTAATCCCAAACCCTAGCACAGATACGCAGTATTTT
J gene: TRBJ1-2; V gene: TRBV25-1; D gene: -; clone size: -; CDR3 protein: CATQEPDSYGYTF; CDR3 DNA: TGTGCCACCCAAGAACCGGATAGCTATGGCTACACCTTC
J gene: TRBJ1-1; V gene: TRBV19; D gene: -; clone size: -; CDR3 protein: CASSYQENTEAFF; CDR3 DNA: TGTGCCAGTAGTTACCAGGAGAACACTGAAGCTTTCTTT
J gene: TRBJ2-7; V gene: TRBV28; D gene: -; clone size: -; CDR3 protein: CASRTAHEQYF; CDR3 DNA: TGTGCCAGCCGTACCGCGCACGAGCAGTACTTC
J gene: TRBJ1-2; V gene: TRBV10-3; D gene: TRBD1; clone size: many; CDR3 protein: CAISKTGTANYGYTF; CDR3 DNA: TGTGCCATCAGTAAGACCGGGACAGCTAACTATGGCTACACCTTC
J gene: TRBJ1-1; V gene: TRBV10-3; D gene: -; clone size: -; CDR3 protein: CAISGDGSNTEAFF; CDR3 DNA: TGTGCCATCAGCGGGGACGGTTCGAACACTGAAGCTTTCTTT
J gene: TRBJ2-2; V gene: TRBV5-1; D gene: -; clone size: -; CDR3 protein: CASSFKQNTGELFF; CDR3 DNA: TGCGCCAGCAGCTTCAAGCAGAACACCGGGGAGCTGTTTTTT
J gene: TRBJ1-2; V gene: TRBV28; D gene: -; clone size: -; CDR3 protein: CASSPPDKANYGYTF; CDR3 DNA: TGTGCCAGCAGTCCTCCTGACAAAGCTAACTATGGCTACACCTTC
J gene: TRBJ1-1; V gene: TRBV28; D gene: -; clone size: -; CDR3 protein: CASSTLFAMNTEAFF; CDR3 DNA: TGTGCCAGCAGTACTTTGTTTGCTATGAACACTGAAGCTTTCTTT
J gene: TRBJ2-7; V gene: TRBV7-3; D gene: -; clone size: -; CDR3 protein: CASSLAGSYEQYF; CDR3 DNA: TGTGCCAGCTCCCTGGCGGGGTCCTACGAGCAGTACTTC
J gene: TRBJ2-2; V gene: TRBV28; D gene: -; clone size: -; CDR3 protein: CASSLGRTNAGELFF; CDR3 DNA: TGTGCCAGCAGTTTGGGGCGGACGAACGCCGGGGAGCTGTTTTTT
J gene: TRBJ2-1; V gene: TRBV29-1; D gene: -; clone size: -; CDR3 protein: CSVRGASYNEQFF; CDR3 DNA: TGCAGCGTTCGGGGCGCCTCCTACAATGAGCAGTTCTTC
J gene: TRBJ2-1; V gene: TRBV7-6; D gene: TRBD2; clone size: -; CDR3 protein: CASSPGRGAHYNEQFF; CDR3 DNA: TGTGCCAGCAGCCCGGGGAGGGGAGCCCATTACAATGAGCAGTTCTTC
J gene: TRBJ2-5; V gene: TRBV15; D gene: -; clone size: -; CDR3 protein: CATTLPGETQYF; CDR3 DNA: TGTGCCACCACCCTCCCGGGGGAGACCCAGTACTTC
J gene: TRBJ2-2; V gene: TRBV7-2; D gene: -; clone size: -; CDR3 protein: CASSFQQGRSNTGELFF; CDR3 DNA: TGTGCCAGCAGCTTTCAACAGGGACGATCGAACACCGGGGAGCTGTTTTTT
J gene: TRBJ2-5; V gene: TRBV5-4; D gene: -; clone size: -; CDR3 protein: CASQPGAQTETQYF; CDR3 DNA: TGTGCCAGCCAACCAGGGGCTCAAACGGAGACCCAGTACTTC
J gene: TRBJ1-2; V gene: TRBV7-9; D gene: -; clone size: -; CDR3 protein: CASSLLLGATDGYTF; CDR3 DNA: TGTGCCAGCAGCCTCCTCCTTGGGGCCACCGATGGCTACACCTTC
J gene: TRBJ2-1; V gene: TRBV6-6; D gene: -; clone size: -; CDR3 protein: CASSPNSNEQFF; CDR3 DNA: TGTGCCAGCAGTCCAAATAGCAATGAGCAGTTCTTC
J gene: TRBJ1-1; V gene: TRBV27; D gene: -; clone size: -; CDR3 protein: CASRFGGLNTEAFF; CDR3 DNA: TGTGCCAGCCGATTTGGGGGGTTGAACACTGAAGCTTTCTTT
J gene: TRBJ2-3; V gene: TRBV9; D gene: -; clone size: -; CDR3 protein: CASSVETTSTDTQYF; CDR3 DNA: TGTGCCAGCAGCGTAGAGACTACTAGCACAGATACGCAGTATTTT
J gene: TRBJ1-2; V gene: TRBV4-2; D gene: -; clone size: -; CDR3 protein: CASSQGDATNYGYTF; CDR3 DNA: TGTGCCAGCAGCCAAGGTGACGCTACTAACTATGGCTACACCTTC
J gene: TRBJ1-1; V gene: TRBV2; D gene: -; clone size: few; CDR3 protein: CASGWTANTEAFF; CDR3 DNA: TGTGCCAGCGGATGGACTGCGAACACTGAAGCTTTCTTT
J gene: TRBJ2-7; V gene: TRBV11-2; D gene: TRBD2; clone size: once; CDR3 protein: CASSLGGSGYEQYF; CDR3 DNA: TGTGCCAGCAGCTTAGGCGGGAGCGGGTACGAGCAGTACTTC
J gene: TRBJ2-7; V gene: TRBV5-4; D gene: -; clone size: -; CDR3 protein: CASSFSQGNEQYF; CDR3 DNA: TGTGCCAGCAGCTTTAGCCAGGGGAACGAGCAGTACTTC
J gene: TRBJ2-7; V gene: TRBV6-6; D gene: TRBD2; clone size: -; CDR3 protein: CASSYSTSGAYEQYF; CDR3 DNA: TGTGCCAGCAGTTACTCGACTAGCGGGGCCTACGAGCAGTACTTC
J gene: TRBJ2-7; V gene: TRBV7-2; D gene: TRBD2; clone size: -; CDR3 protein: CASSATSGSEPPSYEQYF; CDR3 DNA: TGTGCCAGCAGCGCGACTAGCGGGAGCGAGCCTCCCTCCTACGAGCAGTACTTC
J gene: TRBJ1-2; V gene: TRBV13; D gene: -; clone size: once; CDR3 protein: CASSSGQTLYGYTF; CDR3 DNA: TGTGCCAGCAGCTCAGGACAGACTCTGTATGGCTACACCTTC
J gene: TRBJ2-7; V gene: TRBV10-3; D gene: TRBD1; clone size: -; CDR3 protein: CAISDLNRGQYF; CDR3 DNA: TGTGCCATCAGTGATCTTAACAGGGGGCAGTACTTC
J gene: TRBJ2-7; V gene: TRBV6-1; D gene: -; clone size: -; CDR3 protein: CASSESGAGPYEQYF; CDR3 DNA: TGTGCCAGCAGTGAATCGGGGGCCGGACCCTACGAGCAGTACTTC
J gene: TRBJ1-2; V gene: TRBV28; D gene: -; clone size: -; CDR3 protein: CASSLTNYGYTF; CDR3 DNA: TGTGCCAGCAGTCTCACAAACTATGGCTACACCTTC
J gene: TRBJ1-5; V gene: TRBV4-1; D gene: -; clone size: -; CDR3 protein: CASSQAEGTGNSNQPQHF; CDR3 DNA: TGCGCCAGCAGCCAGGCCGAGGGGACGGGGAATAGCAATCAGCCCCAGCATTTT
J gene: TRBJ2-7; V gene: TRBV7-2; D gene: -; clone size: -; CDR3 protein: CASSLALNSYEQYF; CDR3 DNA: TGTGCCAGCAGCTTAGCCCTGAACTCCTACGAGCAGTACTTC
J gene: TRBJ2-5; V gene: TRBV6-5; D gene: -; clone size: -; CDR3 protein: CASSYSGSVQETQYF; CDR3 DNA: TGTGCCAGCAGTTACTCGGGGTCAGTCCAAGAGACCCAGTACTTC
J gene: TRBJ2-7; V gene: TRBV6-6; D gene: -; clone size: once; CDR3 protein: CASRTTVSYEQYF; CDR3 DNA: TGTGCCAGCAGAACGACAGTTTCCTACGAGCAGTACTTC
J gene: TRBJ1-1; V gene: TRBV27; D gene: TRBD1; clone size: -; CDR3 protein: CASSPDRVNTEAFF; CDR3 DNA: TGTGCCAGCAGCCCTGACAGGGTCAACACTGAAGCTTTCTTT
J gene: TRBJ2-3; V gene: TRBV6-1; D gene: TRBD2; clone size: -; CDR3 protein: CASLTLAGGKDTQYF; CDR3 DNA: TGTGCCAGTCTGACACTAGCGGGGGGGAAAGATACGCAGTATTTT
J gene: TRBJ2-7; V gene: TRBV27; D gene: TRBD1; clone size: -; CDR3 protein: CASSLRGTGSYEQYF; CDR3 DNA: TGTGCCAGCAGTTTACGAGGGACAGGGTCCTACGAGCAGTACTTC
J gene: TRBJ2-7; V gene: TRBV7-2; D gene: TRBD2; clone size: -; CDR3 protein: CASSSGTSGRSYQQYF; CDR3 DNA: TGTGCCAGCAGCTCAGGGACTAGCGGCAGATCCTACCAGCAGTACTTC
J gene: TRBJ2-2; V gene: TRBV15; D gene: -; clone size: -; CDR3 protein: CATSRDRGGGELFF; CDR3 DNA: TGTGCCACCAGCAGAGACAGGGGGGGCGGGGAGCTGTTTTTT
J gene: TRBJ1-5; V gene: TRBV7-8; D gene: -; clone size: few; CDR3 protein: CASSLGREGQPQHF; CDR3 DNA: TGTGCCAGCAGCTTAGGGAGGGAAGGACAGCCCCAGCATTTT
J gene: TRBJ2-7; V gene: TRBV2; D gene: -; clone size: once; CDR3 protein: CASSPVAGNYEQYF; CDR3 DNA: TGTGCCAGCAGTCCCGTGGCAGGCAACTACGAGCAGTACTTC
J gene: TRBJ2-3; V gene: TRBV5-6; D gene: TRBD1; clone size: -; CDR3 protein: CASSLTGADTQYF; CDR3 DNA: TGTGCCAGCAGCTTGACAGGGGCAGATACGCAGTATTTT
J gene: TRBJ2-1; V gene: TRBV27; D gene: TRBD2; clone size: -; CDR3 protein: CASSLRASGYNEQFF; CDR3 DNA: TGTGCCAGCAGTTTACGGGCTAGCGGGTACAATGAGCAGTTCTTC
J gene: TRBJ2-5; V gene: TRBV27; D gene: TRBD2; clone size: -; CDR3 protein: CASSLNPSGTQETQYF; CDR3 DNA: TGTGCCAGCAGTTTAAACCCTAGCGGGACCCAAGAGACCCAGTACTTC
J gene: TRBJ1-5; V gene: TRBV7-9; D gene: -; clone size: -; CDR3 protein: CASSSAGVGRQVNQPQHF; CDR3 DNA: TGTGCCAGCAGCTCCGCGGGGGTGGGCAGACAAGTAAATCAGCCCCAGCATTTT
J gene: TRBJ2-7; V gene: TRBV7-2; D gene: -; clone size: -; CDR3 protein: CASSLGLAYEQYF; CDR3 DNA: TGTGCCAGCAGCTTAGGACTAGCCTACGAGCAGTACTTC
J gene: TRBJ2-1; V gene: TRBV4-3; D gene: -; clone size: once; CDR3 protein: CASSQGGSYNEQFF; CDR3 DNA: TGCGCCAGCAGCCAAGGGGGCTCCTACAATGAGCAGTTCTTC
J gene: TRBJ2-1; V gene: TRBV7-2; D gene: TRBD2; clone size: -; CDR3 protein: CASSQAGGVNEQFF; CDR3 DNA: TGTGCCAGCAGCCAAGCGGGGGGGGTCAATGAGCAGTTCTTC